This T cell receptor beta chain originates from a study of T cell changes during pregnancy in multiple sclerosis. Libraries were prepared by immunoSEQ multiplex PCR; TCRdb keeps only in-frame clonotypes and omits some of them. Of approximately 100,000 clones listed, around 90% are singletons. CDR3 length: 14 amino acids. The V end lost 3 bases, the J end lost 6 bases, and 14 bases lay between the germline ends. Germline V gives CDR1 MGHRA, CDR2 YSYEKL. This clone occurred once. Sequenced here: peripheral blood, sampled in the second trimester of pregnancy. V usage is TRBV4-1 and J usage is TRBJ1-1, with D tentatively TRBD1 (6 bases). The receptor was derived from a female donor with multiple sclerosis, enrolled in a pregnancy study. The CDR3 loop is CASSQVPGQSEAFF. The CDR3 region has the DNA TGCGCCAGCAGCCAGGTACCTGGACAGTCTGAAGCTTTCTTT.